The 18 T cell receptor beta chains presented below share a single source sample, sequenced in a study of cytomegalovirus exposure and HLA in healthy donors. The study ran its PCR with 60 Vbeta and 13 Jbeta primers. Clones were sequenced by immunoSEQ multiplex PCR, and TCRdb holds only the in-frame ones, with some missing. The sample lists 70,000 to 95,000 clones; around 77% were seen once. The specimen was PBMCs. All receptors come from a man aged 45 to 65 in good health and CMV-seronegative.

This clone was seen a single time. The V and J genes are TRBV19 and TRBJ2-1; 13 nucleotides agree with TRBD2. The CDR3 sequence is 19 residues long. V dropped 6 bases and J dropped 2; count of bases not matched to a gene: 13. Per the germline V gene, CDR1 is LNHDA and CDR2 is SQIVND (reference sequence). The CDR3 region has the DNA TGTGCCAGTAGATCGTCGGGACTAGCGGGGAAAGGCGCCTACAATGAGCAGTTCTTC. Its protein product is CASRSSGLAGKGAYNEQFF.

The gene calls are TRBV28 and TRBJ2-1, with 7 bases fitting TRBD2. Germline V gene sequence: CDR1 MDHEN, CDR2 SYDVKM. The J segment lost 8 bases and the V segment lost 5 bases, leaving 9 bases of the junction unmatched. This CDR3 comprises 14 residues. The CDR3 spells CASSPFPGGDEQFF. The CDR3 nucleotides are TGTGCCAGCAGTCCCTTCCCGGGAGGCGATGAGCAGTTCTTC.

The rearrangement joins TRBV5-8 to TRBJ1-2; no clear D. The CDR3 loop spans 14 amino acids. Trimming shortened V by 4 bases and J by 4 bases, and 14 bases separated the two germline ends. Germline CDR1 SGHTS, CDR2 YDEGEE. For the CDR3, the DNA is TGTGCCAGCAGCGGTAGGAGGGAAATCTATGGCTACACCTTC. Protein: CASSGRREIYGYTF.

V gene TRBV30 combines with J gene TRBJ1-2, with D unclear. Germline lookup yields CDR1 GTSNPN and CDR2 SVGIG (reference sequence). The CDR3 spans 14 residues. Trimming stripped 3 bases from V and 4 bases from J, with 15 bases between. CDR3 protein: CAWRQASAIYGYTF. CDR3 in DNA: TGTGCCTGGAGGCAGGCCTCAGCTATCTATGGCTACACCTTC.

This clone showed up just once. This chain connects TRBV2 to TRBJ1-1; a weak D match, TRBD1 (5 bases). Trimming cost V 8 bases and J 1 base, with 8 bases left between them. CDR1 is SNHLY, CDR2 FYNNEI, per germline. This CDR3 comprises 12 residues. The CDR3 spells CASARGNTEAFF. CDR3 nucleotide sequence: TGTGCCAGCGCAAGGGGGAACACTGAAGCTTTCTTT.

The V call is TRBV4-1, the J call TRBJ1-1; D gene unclear. V gave up 1 base and J gave up 11 bases, with 14 bases separating them. In germline, CDR1 is MGHRA, CDR2 YSYEKL. CDR3 length: 13 amino acids. The CDR3 sequence: CASSQAIGRGAFF. As DNA, the CDR3 is TGCGCCAGCAGCCAAGCTATTGGCCGCGGGGCTTTCTTT.

The chain is built from TRBV28 and TRBJ1-2, with D perhaps matching TRBD1 (6 bases). The CDR3 spans 13 residues. From germline, CDR1 is MDHEN and CDR2 SYDVKM. Trimming cost V 5 bases and J 4 bases, with 11 bases left between them. The CDR3 region has the DNA TGTGCCAGCAGTCCTACAGGGTTCTATGGCTACACCTTC. Translated, it gives CASSPTGFYGYTF.

V usage is TRBV28 and J usage is TRBJ2-7; 7 bases align to TRBD2. The CDR3 loop spans 13 amino acids. CDR1 and CDR2 (germline): MDHEN, SYDVKM. J lost 2 bases, V lost 8 bases, and 6 bases had no gene match. The CDR3 DNA follows: TGTGCCAGCGGGGGGGGAGAAGCCTACGAGCAGTACTTC. Translating it yields CASGGGEAYEQYF.

The rearrangement links TRBV29-1 to TRBJ1-3; D uncertain. V lost 4 bases to trimming and J lost 0 bases, with 10 bases between them. The CDR3 loop spans 14 amino acids. The germline V gene has CDR1 SQVTM and CDR2 ANQGSEA. As DNA, the CDR3 is TGCAGCGTTGGTATCACTAACTCTGGAAACACCATATATTTT. Translating gives CSVGITNSGNTIYF.

V and J are TRBV9 and TRBJ1-2; possible D gene TRBD1, 5 bases. V gave up 0 bases and J gave up 3 bases, with 12 bases separating them. CDR3 size: 15 residues. Germline V lookup: CDR1 SGDLS, CDR2 YYNGEE. Here the CDR3 DNA reads TGTGCCAGCAGCGTAGCTAGGGGCTACGACTATGGCTACACCTTC. This translates into CASSVARGYDYGYTF.

This clone was detected a few times. The genes are TRBV10-3 and TRBJ2-7; the match to TRBD2 covers 7 bases. CDR3 size: 16 residues. V dropped 0 bases and J dropped 7; count of bases not matched to a gene: 12. The germline V gene has CDR1 ENHRY and CDR2 SYGVKD. DNA for the CDR3: TGTGCCATCAGTGAGTCAGCGGGGACCTTCTCGGGAGAGCAGTACTTC. Translation: CAISESAGTFSGEQYF.

The gene calls are TRBV11-1 and TRBJ1-3; no firm D call. The CDR3 totals 14 residues. V shed 5 bases and J shed 4 bases, with 12 bases lying between them. Germline V lookup: CDR1 SGHAT, CDR2 FQDESV (reference sequence). The chain's CDR3 is CASSVRGNGNTIYF. CDR3 nucleotide sequence: TGTGCCAGCAGCGTCCGGGGAAACGGAAACACCATATATTTT.

This clone has just one count. This rearrangement joins TRBV4-2 to TRBJ2-1, with TRBD2 matching over 8 bases. V shed 4 bases and J 9 bases; nucleotides not matched to a gene: 14. Germline CDR1 is LGHNA and CDR2 is YNFKEQ. This CDR3 spans 16 amino acids. CDR3 residues: CASSRGDRGGKGEQFF. DNA of the CDR3: TGTGCCAGCAGCCGGGGGGATCGCGGGGGGAAGGGTGAGCAGTTCTTC.

This clone was picked up a small number of times. The V and J genes are TRBV6-1 and TRBJ1-1; 8 nucleotides agree with TRBD1. The CDR3 is made up of 13 amino acids. V dropped 7 bases and J dropped 5; count of bases not matched to a gene: 6. From germline, CDR1 is MNHNS and CDR2 SASEGT. CDR3 coding DNA: TGTGCCAGCACTAACAGGGGGGGTACTGAAGCTTTCTTT. This encodes CASTNRGGTEAFF.

A remark on this clone: The same CDR3 is also encoded by other DNA sequences in this sample. The chain links TRBV6-5 to TRBJ2-5; the D is unclear. Germline values: CDR1 MNHEY, CDR2 SVGAGI. The V and J ends lost 0 bases and 2 bases respectively, with 10 bases between them. The CDR3 sequence is 15 residues long. The CDR3: CASSYSGQLQETQYF. The CDR3 DNA follows: TGTGCCAGCAGTTACTCGGGCCAATTGCAAGAGACCCAGTACTTC.

V and J are TRBV4-2 and TRBJ1-1; 7 bases fit TRBD1. Per the germline V gene, CDR1 is LGHNA and CDR2 is YNFKEQ. Trimming took 5 bases from V and 0 from J; bases not matched to a gene: 0. This CDR3 contains 13 residues. As DNA, the CDR3 is TGTGCCAGCAGCGGACAGGTGAACACTGAAGCTTTCTTT. Its translation is CASSGQVNTEAFF.

This clone was detected only a few times. The chain joins TRBV6-5 to TRBJ1-5, with 10 bases fitting TRBD1. Losses at the gene ends were 11 bases for V and 6 bases for J; bases not matched to a gene: 7. Germline V gives CDR1 MNHEY, CDR2 SVGAGI. CDR3 size: 13 residues. CDR3 protein: CASGTGALQPQHF. As DNA, the CDR3 is TGTGCCTCTGGGACAGGGGCTCTTCAGCCCCAGCATTTT.

The count of this clone is one. The chain has TRBV5-6 and TRBJ1-2, with D uncertain. This CDR3 comprises 13 residues. CDR1 and CDR2 (germline): SGHDT, YYEEEE. V was clipped by 6 bases and J by 4 bases, with 13 bases between them. Here the CDR3 reads CASNLEDGYGYTF. The CDR3 region has the DNA TGTGCCAGCAACCTGGAGGATGGCTATGGCTACACCTTC.